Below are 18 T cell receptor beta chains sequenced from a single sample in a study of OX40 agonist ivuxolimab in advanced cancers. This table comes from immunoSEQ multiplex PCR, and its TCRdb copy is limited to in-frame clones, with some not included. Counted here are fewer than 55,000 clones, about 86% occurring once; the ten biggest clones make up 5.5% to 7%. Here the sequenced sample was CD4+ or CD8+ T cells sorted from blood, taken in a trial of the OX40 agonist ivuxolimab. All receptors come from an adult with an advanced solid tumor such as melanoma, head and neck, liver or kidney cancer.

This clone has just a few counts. The DNA of the CDR3 is TGTGCCAGCAGTGAAATTGGTCAGCGGGGGCCTCGGGAGACCCAGTACTTC. It translates to CASSEIGQRGPRETQYF. This chain links TRBV2 with TRBJ2-5, with 8 nucleotides matching TRBD2. The junction had 13 bases not matched to a gene; V was cut back by 2 bases and J by 5 bases. Germline V gene lookup returns CDR1 SNHLY and CDR2 FYNNEI. The CDR3 is made up of 17 amino acids. The whole variable domain, remainder taken from reference TRBV2 and TRBJ2-5, is EPEVTQTPSHQVTQMGQEVILRCVPISNHLYFYWYRQILGQKVEFLVSFYNNEISEKSEIFDDQFSVERPDGSNFTLKIRSTKLEDSAMYFCASSEIGQRGPRETQYFGPGTRLLVL.

The CDR3 DNA reads as TGTGCCAGCAGCGCACTACGACAGGGGTACGAGCAGTACTTC. Translated, it gives CASSALRQGYEQYF. The rearrangement joins TRBV6-1 to TRBJ2-7, with 8 bases lining up with TRBD1. The CDR3 loop spans 14 amino acids. Germline assignment: CDR1 MNHNS and CDR2 SASEGT. After removal of 6 bases from V and 4 bases from J, the junction contained 8 bases not matched to a gene.

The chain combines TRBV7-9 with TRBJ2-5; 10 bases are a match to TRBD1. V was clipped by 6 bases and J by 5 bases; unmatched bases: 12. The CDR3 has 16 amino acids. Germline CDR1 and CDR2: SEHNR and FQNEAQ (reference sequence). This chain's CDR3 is CASSLSGTGAEETQYF. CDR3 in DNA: TGTGCCAGCAGTCTTTCCGGGACAGGGGCTGAGGAGACCCAGTACTTC.

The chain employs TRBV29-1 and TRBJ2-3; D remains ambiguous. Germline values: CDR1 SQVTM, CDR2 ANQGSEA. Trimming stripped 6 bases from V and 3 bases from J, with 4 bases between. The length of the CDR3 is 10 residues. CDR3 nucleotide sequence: TGCAGCGTCGAAACAGATACGCAGTATTTT. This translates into CSVETDTQYF.

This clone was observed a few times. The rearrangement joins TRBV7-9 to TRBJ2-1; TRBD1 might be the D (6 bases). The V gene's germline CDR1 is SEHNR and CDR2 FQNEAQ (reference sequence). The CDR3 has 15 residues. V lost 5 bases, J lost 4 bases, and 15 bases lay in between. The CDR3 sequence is CASSKDSRIYNEQFF. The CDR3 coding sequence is TGTGCCAGCAGCAAGGACAGTAGAATTTACAATGAGCAGTTCTTC.

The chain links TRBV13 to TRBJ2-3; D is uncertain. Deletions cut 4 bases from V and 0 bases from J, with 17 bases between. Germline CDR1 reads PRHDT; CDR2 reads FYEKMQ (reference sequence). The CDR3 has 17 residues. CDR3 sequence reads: CASSSPHKTPSTDTQYF. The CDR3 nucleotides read TGTGCCAGCAGCTCACCCCACAAGACACCTAGCACAGATACGCAGTATTTT.

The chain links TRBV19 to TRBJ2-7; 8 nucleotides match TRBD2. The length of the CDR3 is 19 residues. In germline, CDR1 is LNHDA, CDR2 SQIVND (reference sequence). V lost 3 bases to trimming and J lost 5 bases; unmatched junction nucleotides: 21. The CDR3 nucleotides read TGTGCCAGTAGTATCCGGACTAGCTTTACGGTGGGTGAGCAGAACGAGCAGTACTTC. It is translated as CASSIRTSFTVGEQNEQYF.

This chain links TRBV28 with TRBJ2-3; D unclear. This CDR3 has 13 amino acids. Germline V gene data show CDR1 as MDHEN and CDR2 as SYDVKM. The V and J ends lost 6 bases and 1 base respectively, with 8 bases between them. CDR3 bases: TGTGCCAGCAGCCTCGACGGCACAGATACGCAGTATTTT. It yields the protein CASSLDGTDTQYF.

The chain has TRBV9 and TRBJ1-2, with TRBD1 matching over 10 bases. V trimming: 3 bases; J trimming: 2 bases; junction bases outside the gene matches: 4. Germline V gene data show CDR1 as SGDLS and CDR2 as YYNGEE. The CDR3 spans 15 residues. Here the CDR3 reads CASSALTGGNYGYTF. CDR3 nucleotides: TGTGCCAGCAGCGCCCTGACAGGGGGCAACTATGGCTACACCTTC.

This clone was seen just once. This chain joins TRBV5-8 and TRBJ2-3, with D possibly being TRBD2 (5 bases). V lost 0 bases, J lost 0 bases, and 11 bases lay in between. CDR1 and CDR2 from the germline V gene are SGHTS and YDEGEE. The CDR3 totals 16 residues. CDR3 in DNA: TGTGCCAGCAGCTTGGGGGGAGCCTTCAGCACAGATACGCAGTATTTT. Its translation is CASSLGGAFSTDTQYF.

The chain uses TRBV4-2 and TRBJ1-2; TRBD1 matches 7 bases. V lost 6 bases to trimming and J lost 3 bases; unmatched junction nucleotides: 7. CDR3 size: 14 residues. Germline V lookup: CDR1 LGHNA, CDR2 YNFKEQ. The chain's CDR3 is CASRRQGEDYGYTF. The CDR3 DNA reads TGTGCCAGCAGACGACAGGGCGAGGACTATGGCTACACCTTC.

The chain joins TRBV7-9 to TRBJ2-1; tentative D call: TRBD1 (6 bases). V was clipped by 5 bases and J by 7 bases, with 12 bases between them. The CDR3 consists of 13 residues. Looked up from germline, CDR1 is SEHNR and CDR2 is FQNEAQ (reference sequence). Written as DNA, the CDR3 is TGTGCCAGCAGCCTTACAGGGTCTAATGAGCAGTTCTTC. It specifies CASSLTGSNEQFF.

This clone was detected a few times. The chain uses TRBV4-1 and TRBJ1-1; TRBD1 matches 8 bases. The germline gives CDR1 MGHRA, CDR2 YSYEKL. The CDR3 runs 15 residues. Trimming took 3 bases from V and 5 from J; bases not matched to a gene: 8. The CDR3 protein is CASSQAGGVGTEAFF. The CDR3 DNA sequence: TGCGCCAGCAGCCAGGCAGGGGGCGTGGGAACTGAAGCTTTCTTT.

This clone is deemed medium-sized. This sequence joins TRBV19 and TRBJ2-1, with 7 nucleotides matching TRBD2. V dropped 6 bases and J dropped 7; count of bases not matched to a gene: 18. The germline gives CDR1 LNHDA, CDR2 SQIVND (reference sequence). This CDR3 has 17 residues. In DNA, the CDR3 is TGTGCCAGTAGCCCCGTCGTGGGAGGGCCTCTAGTAAATGAGCAGTTCTTC. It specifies CASSPVVGGPLVNEQFF.

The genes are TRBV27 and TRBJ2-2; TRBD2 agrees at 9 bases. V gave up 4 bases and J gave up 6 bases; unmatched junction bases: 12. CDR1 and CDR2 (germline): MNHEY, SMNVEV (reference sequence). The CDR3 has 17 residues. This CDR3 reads CASSSGRGGIYAGELFF. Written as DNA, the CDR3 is TGTGCCAGCAGTTCAGGGCGGGGGGGCATCTACGCCGGGGAGCTGTTTTTT.

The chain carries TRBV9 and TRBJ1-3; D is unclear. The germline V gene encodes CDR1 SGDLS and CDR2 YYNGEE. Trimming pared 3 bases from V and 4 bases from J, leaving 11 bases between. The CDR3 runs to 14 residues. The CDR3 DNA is TGTGCCAGCAGCGGGGCGGTAGGGGGAAACACCATATATTTT. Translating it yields CASSGAVGGNTIYF.

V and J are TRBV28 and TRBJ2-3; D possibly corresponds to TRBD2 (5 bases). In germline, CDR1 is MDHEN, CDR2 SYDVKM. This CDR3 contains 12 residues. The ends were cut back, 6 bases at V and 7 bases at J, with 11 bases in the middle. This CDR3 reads CASRDASYTQYF. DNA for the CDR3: TGTGCCAGCAGAGATGCTAGCTATACGCAGTATTTT.

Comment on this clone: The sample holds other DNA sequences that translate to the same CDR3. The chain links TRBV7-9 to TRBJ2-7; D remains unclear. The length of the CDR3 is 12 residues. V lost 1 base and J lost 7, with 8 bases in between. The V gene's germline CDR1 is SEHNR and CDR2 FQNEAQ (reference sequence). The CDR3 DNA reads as TGTGCCAGCAGCTTAGGACCAGGTGAGCAGTACGTC. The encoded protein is CASSLGPGEQYV.